This TCR beta chain is from a study of shared clonotypes between healthy human individuals. Study-level results: It was only blood that was sampled, and tissue repertoires likely differ. Compared with clonotypes that all four donors shared, non-shared clonotypes had lower generation probabilities.

Data came from immunoSEQ multiplex PCR; TCRdb stores just in-frame clones and leaves some out. This sample has around 510,000 clones; around 95% occur once, and the top ten carry about 0.064%. Deletions cut 3 bases from V and 7 bases from J, with 16 bases between. Germline V gives CDR1 SGHAT, CDR2 FQNNGV. The CDR3 loop spans 15 amino acids. In the case of this clone: Its target is not known.

HIV-negative, healthy adults without recent acute infections or vaccinations were the donors. CD4+ cell separation produced CD45RA+ naive and CD45RA-negative memory subsets. J is TRBJ2-1 and V is TRBV11-2; possibly TRBD1 or TRBD2 for D (5 bases each). The sample consisted of naive CD4+ T cells sorted from blood. Sample subset: CD45RA+ positively selected. This TCR came from a woman younger than 45 in good health. CDR3 coding DNA: TGTGCCAGCAGCTTGAGTGGGCAGGGCGGGAATGAGCAGTTCTTC. It translates to CASSLSGQGGNEQFF.